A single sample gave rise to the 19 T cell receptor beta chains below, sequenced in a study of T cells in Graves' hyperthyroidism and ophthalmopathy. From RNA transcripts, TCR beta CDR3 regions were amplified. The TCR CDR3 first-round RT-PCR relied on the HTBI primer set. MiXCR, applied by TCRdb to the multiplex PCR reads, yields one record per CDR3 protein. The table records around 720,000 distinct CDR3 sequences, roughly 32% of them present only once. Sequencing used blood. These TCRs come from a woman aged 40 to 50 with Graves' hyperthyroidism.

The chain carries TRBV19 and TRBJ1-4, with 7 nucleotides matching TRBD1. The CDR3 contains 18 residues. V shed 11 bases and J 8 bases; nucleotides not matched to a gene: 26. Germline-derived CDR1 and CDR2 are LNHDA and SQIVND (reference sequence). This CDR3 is CASQPQSPNTGAREKLFF. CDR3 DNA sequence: TGTGCCTCACAGCCCCAGTCACCGAATACAGGGGCTCGGGAAAAACTGTTTTTT.

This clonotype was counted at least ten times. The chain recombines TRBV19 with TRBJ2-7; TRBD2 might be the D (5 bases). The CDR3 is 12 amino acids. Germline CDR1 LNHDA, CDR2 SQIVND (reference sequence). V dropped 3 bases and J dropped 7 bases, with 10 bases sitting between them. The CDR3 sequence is CASSMPGKEQYF. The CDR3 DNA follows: TGTGCCAGTAGTATGCCGGGGAAAGAGCAGTACTTC.

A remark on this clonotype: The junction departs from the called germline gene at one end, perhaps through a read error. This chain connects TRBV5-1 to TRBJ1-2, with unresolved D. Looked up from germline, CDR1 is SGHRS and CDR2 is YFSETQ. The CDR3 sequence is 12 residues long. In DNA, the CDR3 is TGCGCCAGCAACTTGGAAGGGCATGGCTACACCTTC. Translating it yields CASNLEGHGYTF. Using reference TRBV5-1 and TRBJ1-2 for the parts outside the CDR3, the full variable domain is KAGVTQTPRYLIKTRGQQVTLSCSPISGHRSVSWYQQTPGQGLQFLFEYFSETQRNKGNFPGRFSGRQFSNSRSEMNVSTLELGDSALYLCASNLEGHGYTFGSGTRLTVV.

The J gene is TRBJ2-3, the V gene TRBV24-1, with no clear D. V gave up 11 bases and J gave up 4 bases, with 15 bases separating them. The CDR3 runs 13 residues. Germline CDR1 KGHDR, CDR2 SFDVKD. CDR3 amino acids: CASSSYTADTQYF. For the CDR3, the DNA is TGTGCCAGCAGCTCCTATACGGCAGATACGCAGTATTTT.

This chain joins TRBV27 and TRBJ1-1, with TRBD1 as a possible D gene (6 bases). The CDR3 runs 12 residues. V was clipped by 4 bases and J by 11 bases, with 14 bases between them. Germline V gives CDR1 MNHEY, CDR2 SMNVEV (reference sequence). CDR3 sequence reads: CASSSNRVQAFF. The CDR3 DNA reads TGTGCCAGCAGTTCAAACAGGGTACAGGCTTTCTTT.

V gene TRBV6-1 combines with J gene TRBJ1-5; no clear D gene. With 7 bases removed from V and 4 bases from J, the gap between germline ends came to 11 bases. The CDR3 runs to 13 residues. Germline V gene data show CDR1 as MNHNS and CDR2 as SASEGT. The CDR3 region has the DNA TGTGCCAGCATCCGGGGTCGAAATCAGCCCCAGCATTTT. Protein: CASIRGRNQPQHF.

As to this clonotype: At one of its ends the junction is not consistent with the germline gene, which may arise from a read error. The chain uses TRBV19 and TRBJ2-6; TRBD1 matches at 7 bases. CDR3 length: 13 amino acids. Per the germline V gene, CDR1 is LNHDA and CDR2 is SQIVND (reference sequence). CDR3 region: CPSRDDRANVLTF. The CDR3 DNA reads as TGTCCCAGTAGGGATGACAGGGCAAACGTCCTGACTTTC.

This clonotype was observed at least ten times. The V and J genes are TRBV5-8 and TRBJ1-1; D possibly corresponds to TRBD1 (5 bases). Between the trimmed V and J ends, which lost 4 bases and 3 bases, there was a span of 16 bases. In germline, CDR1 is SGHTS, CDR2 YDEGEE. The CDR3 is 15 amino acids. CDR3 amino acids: CASSTQSQVYTEAFF. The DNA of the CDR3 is TGTGCCAGCAGCACCCAATCACAGGTGTACACTGAAGCTTTCTTT.

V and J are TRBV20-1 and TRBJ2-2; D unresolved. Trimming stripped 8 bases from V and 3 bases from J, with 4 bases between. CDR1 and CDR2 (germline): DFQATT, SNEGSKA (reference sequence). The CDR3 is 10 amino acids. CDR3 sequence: CSRDTGELFF. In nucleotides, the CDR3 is TGCAGTCGGGACACCGGGGAGCTGTTTTTT.

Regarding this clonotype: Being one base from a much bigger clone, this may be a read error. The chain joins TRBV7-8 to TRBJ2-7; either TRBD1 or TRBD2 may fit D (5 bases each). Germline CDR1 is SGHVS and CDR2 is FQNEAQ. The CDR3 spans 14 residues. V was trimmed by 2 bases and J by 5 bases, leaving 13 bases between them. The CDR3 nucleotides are TGTGCCAGCAGCTTACCGGGGCGATGGCACGAGCAGTACTTC. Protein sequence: CASSLPGRWHEQYF.

For the CDR3, the DNA is TGCAGTGCTAGAGAGGTAGCGGGGGGACGATTGTACGAGCAGTACTTC. Its translation is CSAREVAGGRLYEQYF. This rearrangement joins TRBV20-1 to TRBJ2-7; 10 bases map to TRBD2. Looked up from germline, CDR1 is DFQATT and CDR2 is SNEGSKA (reference sequence). The CDR3 spans 16 residues. V lost 0 bases and J lost 4; bases outside the gene matches: 9.

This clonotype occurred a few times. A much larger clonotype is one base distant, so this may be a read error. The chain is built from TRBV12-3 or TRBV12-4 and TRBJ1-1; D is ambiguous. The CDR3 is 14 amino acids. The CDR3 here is CVSSFRAQATEAFF. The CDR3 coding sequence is TGTGTCAGCAGTTTTCGGGCCCAGGCCACTGAAGCTTTCTTT.

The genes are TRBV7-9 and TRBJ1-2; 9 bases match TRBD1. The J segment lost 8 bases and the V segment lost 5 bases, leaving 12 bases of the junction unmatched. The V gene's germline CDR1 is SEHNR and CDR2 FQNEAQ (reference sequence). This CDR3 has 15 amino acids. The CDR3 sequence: CASSQGTGGQEGYTF. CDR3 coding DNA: TGTGCCAGCAGCCAAGGAACAGGGGGCCAAGAAGGCTACACCTTC.

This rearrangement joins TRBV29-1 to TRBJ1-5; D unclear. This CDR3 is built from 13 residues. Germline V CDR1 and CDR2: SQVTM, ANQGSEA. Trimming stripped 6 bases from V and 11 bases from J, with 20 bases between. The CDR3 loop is CSVLGGGRETQHF. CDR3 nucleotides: TGCAGCGTGCTCGGAGGCGGAAGGGAGACCCAGCATTTT.

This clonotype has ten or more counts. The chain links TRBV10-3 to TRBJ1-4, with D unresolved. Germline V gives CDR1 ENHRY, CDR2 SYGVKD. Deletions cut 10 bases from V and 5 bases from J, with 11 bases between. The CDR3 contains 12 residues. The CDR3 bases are TGTGCCACCGCCCCGGGAAATGAAAAACTGTTTTTT. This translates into CATAPGNEKLFF.

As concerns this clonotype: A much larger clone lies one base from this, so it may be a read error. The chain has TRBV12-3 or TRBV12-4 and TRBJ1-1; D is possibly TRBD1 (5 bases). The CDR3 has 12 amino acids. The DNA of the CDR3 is TGTGCCACTTTGGGGGTCGCCACTGTAGCTTTCTTT. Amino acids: CATLGVATVAFF.

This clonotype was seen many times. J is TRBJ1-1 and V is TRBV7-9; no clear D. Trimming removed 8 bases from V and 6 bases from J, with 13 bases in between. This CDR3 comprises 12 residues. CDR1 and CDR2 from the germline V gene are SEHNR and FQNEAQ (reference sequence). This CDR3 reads CASGRNLAEAFF. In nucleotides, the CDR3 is TGTGCCAGCGGTCGGAACCTCGCTGAAGCTTTCTTT.

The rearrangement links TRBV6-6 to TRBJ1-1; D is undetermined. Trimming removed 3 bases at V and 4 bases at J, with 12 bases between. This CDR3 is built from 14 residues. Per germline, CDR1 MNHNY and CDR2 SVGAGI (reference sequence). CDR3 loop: CASSYIGEATEAFF. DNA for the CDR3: TGTGCCAGCAGTTATATCGGGGAGGCCACTGAAGCTTTCTTT.

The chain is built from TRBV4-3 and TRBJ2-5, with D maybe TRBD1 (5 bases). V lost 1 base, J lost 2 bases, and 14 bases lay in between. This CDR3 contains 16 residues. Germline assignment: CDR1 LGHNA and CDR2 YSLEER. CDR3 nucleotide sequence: TGCGCCAGCAGCCAAGCCAGGGATTTTGGGCAAGAGACCCAGTACTTC. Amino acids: CASSQARDFGQETQYF.